This passage covers 8 T cell receptor beta chains from one sample sequenced in a study of OX40 agonist ivuxolimab in advanced cancers. Sequencing was performed with immunoSEQ multiplex PCR; in TCRdb, only in-frame clones are kept and a portion is missing. Among over 15,000 clones listed, more than 75% were seen once. This material consisted of CD4+ or CD8+ T cells sorted from blood, taken in a trial of the OX40 agonist ivuxolimab. The source is an adult with an advanced solid tumor such as melanoma, head and neck, liver or kidney cancer.

The chain is built from TRBV4-3 and TRBJ1-6; TRBD1 might be the D (5 bases). The CDR3 sequence is 16 residues long. The V end was cut by 4 bases, the J end by 7 bases, with 17 bases between. In germline, CDR1 is LGHNA, CDR2 YSLEER. The CDR3 nucleotides read TGCGCCAGCAGCCGGGACCATAGCGGGAGCAATTCACCCCTCCACTTT. Translation: CASSRDHSGSNSPLHF.

The chain uses TRBV7-8 and TRBJ2-1; TRBD2 matches 9 bases. J gave up 2 bases and V 4 bases, and 3 bases lay outside the gene matches. The CDR3 covers 15 residues. Germline-derived CDR1 and CDR2 are SGHVS and FQNEAQ. Written as DNA, the CDR3 is TGTGCCAGCAGCTATAGCGGGAGTACCTACAATGAGCAGTTCTTC. It encodes CASSYSGSTYNEQFF.

The table lists this clone with a few counts. The chain has TRBV28 and TRBJ2-1, with no clear D. V shed 4 bases and J shed 4 bases, with 8 bases lying between them. This CDR3 is built from 13 residues. Looked up from germline, CDR1 is MDHEN and CDR2 is SYDVKM. For the CDR3, the DNA is TGTGCCAGCAGTTATTTTCGATACAATGAGCAGTTCTTC. Amino acids: CASSYFRYNEQFF.

The chain links TRBV27 to TRBJ2-1, with a possible D match to TRBD2 (5 bases). The germline V and J ends were trimmed by 3 bases and 7 bases, with 7 bases remaining between them. This CDR3 is 12 amino acids long. From germline, CDR1 is MNHEY and CDR2 SMNVEV (reference sequence). The CDR3 region has the DNA TGTGCCAGCAGTTTTCCGGGGAATGAGCAGTTCTTC. Translated, it gives CASSFPGNEQFF.

This clone was seen only a few times. V usage is TRBV7-9 and J usage is TRBJ2-3, with no clear D. The CDR3 is 15 amino acids. The germline V gene has CDR1 SEHNR and CDR2 FQNEAQ (reference sequence). V was clipped by 6 bases and J by 3 bases, with 16 bases between them. In DNA, the CDR3 is TGTGCCAGCAGTGGGCTGGTGAGAAATACAGATACGCAGTATTTT. Residues: CASSGLVRNTDTQYF. Complete variable domain (other parts from reference TRBV7-9 and TRBJ2-3): DTGVSQNPRHKITKRGQNVTFRCDPISEHNRLYWYRQTLGQGPEFLTYFQNEAQLEKSRLLSDRFSAERPKGSFSTLEIQRTEQGDSAMYLCASSGLVRNTDTQYFGPGTRLTVL.

Only a few counts were recorded for this clone. The V and J genes are TRBV5-4 and TRBJ1-2; D is unresolved. The CDR3 runs to 14 residues. CDR1 and CDR2 (germline): SGHNT, YYREEE (reference sequence). Trimming cost V 0 bases and J 3 bases, with 9 bases left between them. This CDR3 reads CASSLVPQHYGYTF. CDR3 DNA sequence: TGTGCCAGCAGCTTGGTTCCCCAACACTATGGCTACACCTTC. Full variable domain (remainder filled in from reference TRBV5-4 and TRBJ1-2): ETGVTQSPTHLIKTRGQQVTLRCSSQSGHNTVSWYQQALGQGPQFIFQYYREEENGRGNFPPRFSGLQFPNYSSELNVNALELDDSALYLCASSLVPQHYGYTFGSGTRLTVV.

This rearrangement joins TRBV27 to TRBJ1-6; D is unresolved. This CDR3 spans 13 amino acids. V lost 2 bases, J lost 4 bases, and 3 bases lay in between. Per the germline V gene, CDR1 is MNHEY and CDR2 is SMNVEV (reference sequence). CDR3 DNA sequence: TGTGCCAGCAGTTTACTGTATAATTCACCCCTCCACTTT. It encodes CASSLLYNSPLHF.

This clone is labeled as medium-sized. This rearrangement joins TRBV7-2 to TRBJ2-7; 11 bases align to TRBD2. The CDR3 consists of 15 residues. Per the germline V gene, CDR1 is SGHTA and CDR2 is FQGNSA. The V and J ends lost 8 bases and 0 bases, in that order; junction bases with no gene match: 6. Here the CDR3 DNA reads TGTGCCAGCCGGACTAGCGGGTTTCTCTCCTACGAGCAGTACTTC. Translating gives CASRTSGFLSYEQYF.